These 26 T cell receptor beta chains were sequenced from one sample in a study of blood T cells in healthy people across ages. Using a J-beta primer mix together with a sample-barcoded 5' primer, a second PCR was run for 7 to 11 cycles. TCRdb reprocessed the 5' RACE reads via MiXCR and lists one record per CDR3 protein. Of about 680,000 distinct CDR3 sequences listed, approximately 49% were seen once; the top ten hold around a third. Sequencing was done on a sample of blood. The receptors come from a woman aged 55-75 years in good health.

This clonotype was recorded only once. V is TRBV6-5 and J is TRBJ2-7; tentatively, D is TRBD1 (6 bases). There are 15 residues in the CDR3. Germline CDR1 is MNHEY and CDR2 is SVGAGI. V was cut by 4 bases and J by 0 bases, with 13 bases left in between. DNA for the CDR3: TGTGCCAGCAGTTTGCTGGGACACGACTCCTACGAGCAGTACTTC. Amino acid sequence: CASSLLGHDSYEQYF.

V usage is TRBV28 and J usage is TRBJ2-5; 7 bases align to TRBD1. The DNA end favors TRBJ2-7, so the J call may be wrong. Per germline, CDR1 MDHEN and CDR2 SYDVKM. The CDR3 runs to 13 residues. The chain's CDR3 is CASSQQGSNEQYF. The CDR3 DNA reads as TGTGCCAGCAGTCAACAGGGGTCCAACGAGCAGTACTTC.

The chain has TRBV9 and TRBJ2-7, with 7 bases matching TRBD2. In germline, CDR1 is SGDLS, CDR2 YYNGEE. The trim removed 0 bases at V and 4 bases at J, leaving 7 bases unmatched. The CDR3 runs 15 residues. DNA of the CDR3: TGTGCCAGCAGCGTAGCACCGGGACTACTTTACGAGCAGTACTTC. Translation: CASSVAPGLLYEQYF.

CDR3 DNA: TGCGCCAGCAGCTTTGTCACAGGGGGCTCCGTCGCCGGGGAGCTGTTTTTT. Translated, it gives CASSFVTGGSVAGELFF. This chain connects TRBV5-1 to TRBJ2-2; 9 nucleotides agree with TRBD1. Germline lookup yields CDR1 SGHRS and CDR2 YFSETQ. The junction had 11 bases not matched to a gene; V was cut back by 2 bases and J by 6 bases. The CDR3 covers 17 residues.

In nucleotides, the CDR3 is TGCAGTGCTAGACCTTTCTGGACGGCCTTGAACACTGAAGCTTTCTTT. Translated, it gives CSARPFWTALNTEAFF. This chain uses TRBV20-1 with TRBJ1-1; D call uncertain. This CDR3 region has 16 residues. CDR1 and CDR2 from the germline V gene are DFQATT and SNEGSKA (reference sequence). Deletions cut 2 bases from V and 0 bases from J, with 16 bases between.

The chain is built from TRBV21-1 and TRBJ2-5. TRBV21-1 is noted as a pseudogene. This CDR3 is 15 amino acids long. The CDR3 bases are TGTGCCATCCGCCAAGGAAGGGGGTACCAAGAGACCCAGTACTTC. Translating it yields CAIRQGRGYQETQYF.

This clonotype appeared many times. The chain employs TRBV3-1 and TRBJ2-7, with 7 bases identical to TRBD1. The CDR3 consists of 14 residues. Trimming cost V 8 bases and J 4 bases; bases outside gene matches: 11. The germline V gene has CDR1 LGHDT and CDR2 YNNKEL (reference sequence). The CDR3, as DNA: TGTGCCAGCTCGACAGGGAGTTTGGGATACGAGCAGTACTTC. Its translation: CASSTGSLGYEQYF.

This chain uses TRBV10-3 with TRBJ2-5; D is uncertain. V lost 0 bases and J lost 2, with 7 bases in between. The CDR3 sequence is 14 residues long. The germline CDR1 and CDR2 sequences are ENHRY and SYGVKD. In DNA form, the CDR3 reads TGTGCCATCAGTGAGTCGACCTTTCAAGAGACCCAGTACTTC. Its translation: CAISESTFQETQYF.

This clonotype turned up a few times. The chain links TRBV12-3 or TRBV12-4 to TRBJ2-6; 7 bases are a match to TRBD1. Trimming took 6 bases from V and 2 from J; bases not matched to a gene: 13. The CDR3 length is 18 residues. The CDR3 loop is CASRPPGQLWTGANVLTF. The CDR3 DNA reads TGTGCCAGCAGGCCTCCGGGACAGTTGTGGACTGGGGCCAACGTCCTGACTTTC.

This sequence joins TRBV4-3 and TRBJ2-1; D perhaps matches TRBD2 (6 bases). Per the germline V gene, CDR1 is LGHNA and CDR2 is YSLEER. Trimming left V 4 bases short and J 0 bases short, with 13 bases between. The CDR3 is 16 residues long. The CDR3 DNA follows: TGCGCCAGCAGCCGAGACCGGGGGAGCTCCTACAATGAGCAGTTCTTC. Translated: CASSRDRGSSYNEQFF.

This chain joins TRBV27 and TRBJ1-2, with TRBD1 as a possible D gene (6 bases). In germline, CDR1 is MNHEY, CDR2 SMNVEV (reference sequence). CDR3 size: 14 residues. Trimming removed 0 bases at V and 7 bases at J, with 12 bases between. The CDR3 nucleotides are TGTGCCAGCAGTTTATCGGGCGGGGGCGGTGGCTACACCTTC. Protein: CASSLSGGGGGYTF.

The V gene is TRBV6-5, the J gene TRBJ2-1; 8 bases agree with TRBD2. V trimming: 5 bases; J trimming: 0 bases; junction bases outside the gene matches: 6. Germline CDR1 MNHEY, CDR2 SVGAGI. The CDR3 is 16 residues long. CDR3 coding DNA: TGTGCCAGCAGTCTGACTAGCGCCCTCTCCTACAATGAGCAGTTCTTC. Its translation is CASSLTSALSYNEQFF.

The V gene is TRBV28, the J gene TRBJ1-5; D remains unclear. V lost 6 bases and J lost 4, with 4 bases in between. Germline V CDR1 and CDR2: MDHEN, SYDVKM. This CDR3 region has 11 residues. CDR3 loop: CASRANQPQHF. The CDR3 DNA is TGTGCCAGCAGGGCGAATCAGCCCCAGCATTTT. Using reference TRBV28 and TRBJ1-5 for the parts outside the CDR3, the full variable domain is DVKVTQSSRYLVKRTGEKVFLECVQDMDHENMFWYRQDPGLGLRLIYFSYDVKMKEKGDIPEGYSVSREKKERFSLILESASTNQTSMYLCASRANQPQHFGDGTRLSIL.

This clonotype was observed a handful of times. The CDR3 nucleotides read TGCGCCACGAGCAGGGCTCCGGCTAGCACAGATACGCAGTATTTT. Protein sequence: CATSRAPASTDTQYF. This chain connects TRBV5-1 to TRBJ2-3, with D perhaps TRBD1 (5 bases). This CDR3 contains 15 residues. Germline CDR1 is SGHRS and CDR2 is YFSETQ. V lost 9 bases to trimming and J lost 0 bases, with 17 bases between them.

This rearrangement joins TRBV5-6 to TRBJ1-6, with D hard to call. Deletions cut 4 bases from V and 7 bases from J, with 9 bases between. Germline CDR1 SGHDT, CDR2 YYEEEE. The CDR3 spans 13 residues. CDR3 protein: CASSAMGNSPLHF. For the CDR3, the DNA is TGTGCCAGCAGCGCCATGGGAAATTCACCCCTCCACTTT.

The chain is built from TRBV28 and TRBJ2-1; 9 bases agree with TRBD2. This CDR3 is 15 amino acids long. Germline CDR1 is MDHEN and CDR2 is SYDVKM. Trimming took 4 bases from V and 4 from J; bases not matched to a gene: 5. DNA for the CDR3: TGTGCCAGCAGTTCATCGACTAGCGGATACAATGAGCAGTTCTTC. It encodes CASSSSTSGYNEQFF.

The rearrangement joins TRBV20-1 to TRBJ1-2; D remains unclear. CDR1 and CDR2 from the germline V gene are DFQATT and SNEGSKA (reference sequence). CDR3 length equals 12 residues. V was trimmed by 3 bases and J by 2 bases, leaving 7 bases between them. CDR3 bases: TGCAGTGCTAGGGCAACAAACTATGGCTACACCTTC. Translation: CSARATNYGYTF.

This clonotype was observed a handful of times. In DNA, the CDR3 is TGTGCCAGCAGCACCATAAAAGGCCGAGAGACCCAGTACTTC. This translates into CASSTIKGRETQYF. The V and J genes are TRBV28 and TRBJ2-5; D ambiguous. Trimming removed 6 bases at V and 4 bases at J, with 15 bases between. The CDR3 runs to 14 residues. Germline loops: CDR1 MDHEN, CDR2 SYDVKM.

This clonotype was picked up many times. The chain has TRBV20-1 and TRBJ2-7, with no clear D. The germline V gene has CDR1 DFQATT and CDR2 SNEGSKA (reference sequence). The CDR3 is 13 amino acids. V was cut by 6 bases and J by 5 bases, with 17 bases left in between. CDR3 DNA: TGCAGTGCCACGGCACTGGGGTACGACGAGCAGTACTTC. It specifies CSATALGYDEQYF.

This chain links TRBV20-1 with TRBJ2-1; unclear D gene. Trimming left V 2 bases short and J 3 bases short, with 8 bases between. This CDR3 comprises 13 residues. Germline V gene data show CDR1 as DFQATT and CDR2 as SNEGSKA (reference sequence). CDR3 bases: TGCAGTGCTAGACCCGGATACTACAATGAGCAGTTCTTC. This sequence encodes CSARPGYYNEQFF.

V is TRBV20-1 and J is TRBJ2-1; 10 bases match TRBD2. Trimming took 3 bases from V and 4 from J; bases not matched to a gene: 12. Per germline, CDR1 DFQATT and CDR2 SNEGSKA (reference sequence). CDR3 length: 17 amino acids. In DNA form, the CDR3 reads TGCAGTGCTAGTCATGGCAGCGGGAGGGCCGGATACAATGAGCAGTTCTTC. Translated, it gives CSASHGSGRAGYNEQFF.

The chain links TRBV5-1 to TRBJ2-7, with TRBD1 matching 9 bases. Losses at the gene ends were 3 bases for V and 7 bases for J; bases not matched to a gene: 11. The CDR3 has 15 amino acids. Germline V CDR1 and CDR2: SGHRS, YFSETQ. CDR3 nucleotide sequence: TGCGCCAGCAGCTGGGGGGACAGGGATTACAATGAGCAGTACTTC. Its translation: CASSWGDRDYNEQYF.

This sequence joins TRBV12-3 or TRBV12-4 and TRBJ1-1, with D perhaps matching TRBD1 (6 bases). V shed 6 bases and J shed 8 bases, with 13 bases lying between them. The CDR3 covers 12 residues. CDR3 region: CASRTDRSEAFF. The CDR3 DNA follows: TGTGCCAGCAGGACTGACAGGAGCGAAGCTTTCTTT.

This clonotype was picked up a small number of times. J is TRBJ2-1 and V is TRBV7-6; 11 bases are shared with TRBD2. CDR1 and CDR2 from the germline V gene are SGHVS and FNYEAQ. This CDR3 contains 17 residues. Unmatched junction bases numbered 13, after V lost 0 bases and J lost 12 bases. The CDR3 DNA reads TGTGCCAGCAGCTTAGCCATAGCGGGAGGGCCGTCTGTGGGGCAGTTCTTC. Protein: CASSLAIAGGPSVGQFF.

This clonotype turned up a few times. This chain joins TRBV29-1 and TRBJ1-4; 7 bases line up with TRBD1. The CDR3 is 13 amino acids. J lost 8 bases, V lost 2 bases, and 5 bases had no gene match. Per germline, CDR1 SQVTM and CDR2 ANQGSEA. The CDR3 nucleotides are TGCAGCGTTGAAACAGGGGCCGGGGAAAAACTGTTTTTT. This translates into CSVETGAGEKLFF.

With regard to this clonotype: The junction departs from germline at one end; a sequencing error may be responsible. V and J are TRBV7-2 and TRBJ2-5, with TRBD2 matching 7 bases. This CDR3 contains 13 residues. The V gene's germline CDR1 is SGHTA and CDR2 FQGNSA. CDR3 sequence reads: CVSSSLREKTQYF. The CDR3 coding sequence is TGTGTCAGCAGCTCTTTGCGGGAGAAGACCCAGTACTTC.